This note documents a single TCR beta chain sequence. Original processing methods: Amplification of reference gene primers provided the estimated nucleated cell counts. Profiled with immunoSEQ multiplex PCR; TCRdb holds only in-frame clones, not every one. V and J calls and clone size are copied from that table; D and trimming were computed from the DNA. The sample holds 210,000 or so clones, around 82% seen once. V lost 4 bases and J lost 7, with 16 bases in between. CDR3 length equals 15 residues. Germline V gene sequence: CDR1 SGHTA, CDR2 FQGNSA. Participant ages covered about 18 to 89 years across around 25 US areas. In assigning cohorts, the study relied on participant-reported clinical history. This entry belongs to a study of blood T cell repertoires in COVID-19.

The sample consisted of PBMCs or T cells enriched from blood (not recorded which). The rearrangement joins TRBV7-2 to TRBJ1-4; maybe TRBD1 (5 bases). The TCR was taken from a man younger than 40 with acute COVID-19. The CDR3 reads CASSSRQMKGEKLFF. The DNA of the CDR3 is TGTGCCAGCAGCTCCCGACAGATGAAGGGTGAAAAACTGTTTTTT.